This T cell receptor (beta chain) was profiled in a study of cytomegalovirus exposure and HLA in healthy donors. Whole-study context: Among several hundred genotyped donors, around 80% fell in the Caucasian-associated ancestry cluster. The study, taken as a whole, reports: Presence/absence analyses assumed roughly uniform sequencing depth across donors. Later on, an analysis found that several of the most significant clusters appeared to be linked to common viral pathogens, which included parvovirus B19.

CDR1 and CDR2 from the germline V gene are MDHEN and SYDVKM. The CDR3 runs to 17 residues. The germline V and J ends were trimmed by 0 bases and 4 bases, with 17 bases remaining between them. Amplification used 60 Vbeta primers and 13 Jbeta primers. TCRdb's table, derived via immunoSEQ multiplex PCR, lists solely in-frame clones and lacks some. The data show 150,000 to 200,000 clones, with about 80% seen just once and roughly 1.3% held by the top ten. Worth noting for this clone: Its specificity is not known.

The specimen sequenced was PBMCs. The genes are TRBV28 and TRBJ2-3; D remains unclear. This TCR came from a man younger than 45 in good health and CMV-seronegative. The CDR3 protein is CASSLWGVKARSDTQYF. The DNA of the CDR3 is TGTGCCAGCAGTTTATGGGGCGTGAAAGCACGTTCAGATACGCAGTATTTT.